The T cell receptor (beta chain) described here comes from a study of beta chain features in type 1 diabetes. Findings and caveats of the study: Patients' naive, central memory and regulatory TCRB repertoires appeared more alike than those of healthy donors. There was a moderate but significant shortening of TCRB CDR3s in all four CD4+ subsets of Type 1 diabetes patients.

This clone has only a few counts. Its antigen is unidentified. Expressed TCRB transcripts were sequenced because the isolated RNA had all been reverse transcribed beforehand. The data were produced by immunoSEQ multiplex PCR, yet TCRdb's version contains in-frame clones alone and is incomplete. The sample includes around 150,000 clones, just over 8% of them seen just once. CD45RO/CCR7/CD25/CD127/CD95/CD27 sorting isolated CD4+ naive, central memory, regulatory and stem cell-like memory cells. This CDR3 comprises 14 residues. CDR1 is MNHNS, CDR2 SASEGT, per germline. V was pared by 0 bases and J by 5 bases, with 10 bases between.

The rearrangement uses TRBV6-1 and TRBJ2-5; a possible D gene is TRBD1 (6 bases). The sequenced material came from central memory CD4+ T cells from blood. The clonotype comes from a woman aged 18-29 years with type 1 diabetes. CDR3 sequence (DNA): TGTGCCAGCAGTGAAGCGCCGAGGGGGGAGACCCAGTACTTC. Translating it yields CASSEAPRGETQYF.